This is a list of T cell receptor beta chains from one sample in a study of CD8 T cells in Susac syndrome. TCRdb passed the immunoSEQ multiplex PCR reads through MiXCR, listing each CDR3 protein once. The data hold around 150,000 distinct CDR3 sequences, with about 93% observed a single time. The sequencing sample was made of CD4+ T cells from PBMCs. The receptors here all came from a human donor in good health. The CDR3 runs from the conserved cysteine through the conserved F or W. D genes are given only for firm matches. Clone size appears in some rows only: once, few, many, or a class for an expanded clone.

V gene	clone size	D gene	J gene	CDR3 protein	CDR3 DNA
TRBV7-2	NA	NA	TRBJ1-2	CASSLDIAGYTF	TGTGCCAGCAGCTTAGACATTGCTGGCTACACCTTC
TRBV27	few	NA	TRBJ2-5	CARRQQETQYF	TGTGCCAGGAGACAGCAAGAGACCCAGTACTTC
TRBV7-2	NA	TRBD2	TRBJ2-1	CASSLVSSGGPRSYNEQFF	TGTGCCAGCAGCTTAGTTTCTAGCGGGGGACCCAGGTCCTACAATGAGCAGTTCTTC
TRBV27	NA	TRBD1	TRBJ1-1	CASSPRQGFTEAFF	TGTGCCAGCAGTCCAAGACAGGGCTTCACTGAAGCTTTCTTT
TRBV3-1	NA	NA	TRBJ1-1	CASSREGWNTEAFF	TGTGCCAGCAGTAGAGAGGGATGGAACACTGAAGCTTTCTTT
TRBV20-1	NA	NA	TRBJ2-1	CSALSRSNEQFF	TGCAGTGCCTTAAGCAGGTCCAATGAGCAGTTCTTC
TRBV3-1	NA	TRBD2	TRBJ2-7	CASSFPSGGSYEQYF	TGTGCCAGCAGCTTTCCTAGCGGGGGCTCCTACGAGCAGTACTTC
TRBV4-2	NA	NA	TRBJ1-1	CASSHPRQARGTEAFF	TGTGCCAGCAGCCACCCGCGGCAGGCCCGAGGCACTGAAGCTTTCTTT
TRBV27	NA	NA	TRBJ2-2	CASSSAITGELFF	TGTGCCAGCAGTTCCGCCATCACCGGGGAGCTGTTTTTT
TRBV15	NA	NA	TRBJ1-5	CATSPASSNQPQHF	TGTGCCACCAGCCCAGCGAGTAGCAATCAGCCCCAGCATTTT
TRBV4-3	NA	NA	TRBJ1-2	CASSQDLQLDGYTF	TGCGCCAGCAGCCAAGATCTACAGTTGGATGGCTACACCTTC
TRBV6-2/TRBV6-3	NA	TRBD1	TRBJ1-1	CASSHPGTGNTEAFF	TGTGCCAGCAGCCATCCCGGGACAGGGAACACTGAAGCTTTCTTT
TRBV12-3/TRBV12-4	NA	NA	TRBJ1-5	CASSLEGSNQPQHF	TGTGCCAGCAGTTTGGAGGGAAGCAATCAGCCCCAGCATTTT
TRBV9	NA	TRBD2	TRBJ2-3	CASSGGGGLSTDTQYF	TGTGCCAGCAGCGGTGGCGGGGGGCTAAGCACAGATACGCAGTATTTT
TRBV7-2	NA	NA	TRBJ2-3	CASSLAPVTDTQYF	TGTGCCAGCAGCTTAGCCCCCGTCACAGATACGCAGTATTTT
TRBV20-1	NA	NA	TRBJ1-6	CSAVGGSNSPLHF	TGCAGTGCAGTCGGGGGTTCTAATTCACCCCTCCACTTT
TRBV30	NA	NA	TRBJ2-2	CAWNGQHAGELFF	TGTGCCTGGAACGGACAGCACGCCGGGGAGCTGTTTTTT
TRBV11-2	NA	TRBD1	TRBJ1-1	CASSLTGKAEAFF	TGTGCCAGCAGCCTGACAGGGAAGGCTGAAGCTTTCTTT
TRBV7-2	NA	NA	TRBJ2-3	CASSLVGSRTDTQYF	TGTGCCAGCAGCTTAGTGGGCTCGAGGACAGATACGCAGTATTTT
TRBV20-1	once	NA	TRBJ2-1	CSARDWSDEQFF	TGCAGTGCTAGAGATTGGAGTGATGAGCAGTTCTTC
TRBV29-1	NA	NA	TRBJ1-2	CSVGTGSSYGYTF	TGCAGCGTTGGAACAGGGTCGAGCTATGGCTACACCTTC
TRBV29-1	NA	NA	TRBJ2-4	CSVVSRGRGKNIQYF	TGCAGCGTTGTATCGCGGGGGCGAGGGAAAAACATTCAGTACTTC
TRBV9	NA	NA	TRBJ2-5	CASSPGIARETQYF	TGTGCCAGCAGCCCCGGTATAGCGCGAGAGACCCAGTACTTC
TRBV4-3	NA	TRBD2	TRBJ2-5	CASSQELAGGGREETQYF	TGCGCCAGCAGCCAAGAACTTGCGGGGGGGGGCCGTGAAGAGACCCAGTACTTC
TRBV3-1	NA	NA	TRBJ2-1	CASSQDWGGLGNEQFF	TGTGCCAGCAGCCAAGATTGGGGGGGCCTAGGCAATGAGCAGTTCTTC
TRBV29-1	NA	NA	TRBJ2-7	CSVSVVSYEQYF	TGCAGCGTATCGGTCGTATCCTACGAGCAGTACTTC
TRBV5-6	NA	TRBD1	TRBJ1-1	CASSSSRTGNTEAFF	TGTGCCAGCAGCTCCTCGCGGACAGGGAACACTGAAGCTTTCTTT
TRBV14	NA	NA	TRBJ2-7	CASSQIGRVGYEQYF	TGTGCCAGCAGCCAAATTGGCAGGGTGGGATACGAGCAGTACTTC
TRBV6-2/TRBV6-3	NA	NA	TRBJ2-5	CASSYGEETQYF	TGTGCCAGCAGTTACGGGGAAGAGACCCAGTACTTC
TRBV6-5	NA	TRBD1	TRBJ2-1	CASSVPGTGGIEQFF	TGTGCCAGCAGTGTCCCCGGGACAGGGGGCATTGAGCAGTTCTTC
TRBV4-3	NA	TRBD2	TRBJ2-1	CASSQVVRGGGEQFF	TGCGCCAGCAGCCAAGTCGTGCGGGGGGGCGGGGAGCAGTTCTTC
TRBV20-1	NA	NA	TRBJ1-2	CSANEADNYGYTF	TGCAGTGCCAACGAGGCCGATAACTATGGCTACACCTTC
TRBV20-1	few	NA	TRBJ2-7	CSARDTRAYEQYF	TGCAGTGCTAGAGATACAAGGGCCTACGAGCAGTACTTC